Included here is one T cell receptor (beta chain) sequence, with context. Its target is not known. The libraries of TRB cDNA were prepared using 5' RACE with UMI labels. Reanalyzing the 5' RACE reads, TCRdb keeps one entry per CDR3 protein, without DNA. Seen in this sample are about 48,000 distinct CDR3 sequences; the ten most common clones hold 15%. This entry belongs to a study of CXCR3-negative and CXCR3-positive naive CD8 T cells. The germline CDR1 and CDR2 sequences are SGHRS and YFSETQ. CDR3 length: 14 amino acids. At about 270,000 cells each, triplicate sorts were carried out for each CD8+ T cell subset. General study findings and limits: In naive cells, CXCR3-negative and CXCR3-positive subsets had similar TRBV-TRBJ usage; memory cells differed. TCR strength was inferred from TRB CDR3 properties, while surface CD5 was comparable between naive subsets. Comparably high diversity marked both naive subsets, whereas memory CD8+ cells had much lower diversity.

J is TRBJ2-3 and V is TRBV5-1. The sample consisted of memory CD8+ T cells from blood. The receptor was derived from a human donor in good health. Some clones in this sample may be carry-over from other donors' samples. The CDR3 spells CASSLEGSKDTQYF. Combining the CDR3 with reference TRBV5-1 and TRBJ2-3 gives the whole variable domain KAGVTQTPRYLIKTRGQQVTLSCSPISGHRSVSWYQQTPGQGLQFLFEYFSETQRNKGNFPGRFSGRQFSNSRSEMNVSTLELGDSALYLCASSLEGSKDTQYFGPGTRLTVL.